Given below is one TCR beta chain in context. Its target is not known. These data come from a study of cytomegalovirus exposure and HLA in healthy donors. Study-wide points: A later analysis found most CMV-associated TCR beta chains apparently HLA-restricted. In a later analysis, specific HLA alleles were associated with 15,000 to 20,000 TCR beta sequences at a 0.05 false discovery rate. Most TCR sequences were rare, but some public TCRs occurred in many donors.

V shed 5 bases, J shed 6 bases, and the junction held 7 bases outside the gene matches. Per the germline V gene, CDR1 is LGHNA and CDR2 is YNFKEQ. This CDR3 is built from 14 residues. The PCR used 60 Vbeta and 13 Jbeta primers. Sequencing was performed with immunoSEQ multiplex PCR; in TCRdb, only in-frame clones are kept and a portion is missing. The table has some 160,000 clones, approximately 86% seen once; the top ten hold 1.5% to 2%. Donors had nominal health at sampling but likely had unrecorded immune exposures. Sequenced sample: PBMCs. This sequence joins TRBV4-2 and TRBJ2-1; 7 nucleotides line up with TRBD2. This TCR was recovered from a woman under 30 in good health and CMV-seronegative. CDR3 nucleotide sequence: TGTGCCAGCAGCAAAAGCGGGGACTCCAATGAGCAGTTCTTC. As protein: CASSKSGDSNEQFF.